This TCR beta chain emerged from a study of OX40 agonist ivuxolimab in advanced cancers. Across the whole study: Previous treatment with anti-PD-1, anti-PD-L1 or anti-CTLA-4 therapy was allowed; over 35% had received some. Study-level findings and limits: In the 0.1 to 3.0 mg/kg range, CD4+ and CD8+ blood T cells had expanded clonally by week 6.

Only in-frame clones appear in the TCRdb table, and some are missing; sequencing was by immunoSEQ multiplex PCR. Of some 10,000 clones in the sample, 75% to 90% were seen once. Of note for this clone: Antigen unknown.

The ends lost 2 bases at V and 5 bases at J; junction bases unmatched: 6. Germline-derived CDR1 and CDR2 are SGHVS and FNYEAQ. The CDR3 is 15 amino acids. The sample in question was CD4+ or CD8+ T cells sorted from blood, obtained in a trial of the OX40 agonist ivuxolimab. The TCR sequence derives from an adult with an advanced solid tumor such as melanoma, head and neck, liver or kidney cancer. This chain connects TRBV7-6 to TRBJ2-7, with TRBD2 matching over 10 bases. CDR3 sequence (DNA): TGTGCCAGCAGCTTATGGTCCGGGACTAGCGACGAGCAGTACTTC. As protein: CASSLWSGTSDEQYF.